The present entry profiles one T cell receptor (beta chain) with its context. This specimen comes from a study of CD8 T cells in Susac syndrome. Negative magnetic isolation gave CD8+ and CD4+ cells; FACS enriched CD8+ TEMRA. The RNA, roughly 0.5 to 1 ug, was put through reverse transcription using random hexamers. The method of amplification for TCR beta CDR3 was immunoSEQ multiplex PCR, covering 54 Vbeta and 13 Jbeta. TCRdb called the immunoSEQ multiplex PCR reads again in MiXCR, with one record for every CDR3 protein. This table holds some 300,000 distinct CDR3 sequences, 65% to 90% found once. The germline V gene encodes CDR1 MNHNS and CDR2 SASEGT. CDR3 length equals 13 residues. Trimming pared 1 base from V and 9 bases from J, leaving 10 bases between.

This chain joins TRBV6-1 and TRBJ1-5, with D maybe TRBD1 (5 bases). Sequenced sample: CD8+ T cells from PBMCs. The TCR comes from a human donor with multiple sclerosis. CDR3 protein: CASSEGRDWPQHF. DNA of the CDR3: TGTGCCAGCAGTGAAGGCCGGGACTGGCCCCAGCATTTT.